The 27 T cell receptor beta chains in this list originate from one sample, sequenced in a study of OX40 agonist ivuxolimab in advanced cancers. To prepare the library, the immunoSEQ multiplex PCR assay was applied. TCRdb re-hosts the immuneACCESS table, in-frame sequences only. Its copies lack some clones; in the studies checked, an unresolved V gene accounts for under half of them, and the cause for the rest is not known. This sample is represented by over 30,000 clones; approximately 88% of them were singletons. Clones ranked in the top ten supply roughly 12% of the sample. Sequencing was performed on CD4+ or CD8+ T cells sorted from blood, taken in a trial of the OX40 agonist ivuxolimab. All receptors derive from an adult with an advanced solid tumor such as melanoma, head and neck, liver or kidney cancer.

In DNA, the CDR3 is TGCAGCGTCTCCGACGGGTACAATGAGCAGTTCTTC. It codes for CSVSDGYNEQFF. The chain has TRBV29-1 and TRBJ2-1; D gene ambiguous. Trimming shortened V by 6 bases and J by 4 bases, and 10 bases separated the two germline ends. This CDR3 comprises 12 residues. Germline loops: CDR1 SQVTM, CDR2 ANQGSEA.

The chain links TRBV4-3 to TRBJ1-2, with D possibly being TRBD1 (5 bases). CDR1 is LGHNA and CDR2 is YSLEER in the germline V gene. The CDR3 covers 15 residues. Trimming cost V 4 bases and J 7 bases, with 19 bases left between them. The CDR3 loop reads CASSRDTGTSGGYTF. The CDR3 DNA follows: TGCGCCAGCAGCCGAGACACAGGCACATCAGGTGGCTACACCTTC.

The chain recombines TRBV11-2 with TRBJ2-1, with D possibly TRBD1 on 6 matching bases. The CDR3 is 14 residues long. With 1 base removed from V and 7 bases from J, the gap between germline ends came to 11 bases. The germline gives CDR1 SGHAT, CDR2 FQNNGV. CDR3 nucleotides: TGTGCCAGCAGCTTAGTGGGGGCTAGGAATGAGCAGTTCTTC. Protein product: CASSLVGARNEQFF.

This clone was detected once. The chain combines TRBV19 with TRBJ2-5; TRBD1 is a possible D gene (6 bases). With 6 bases removed from V and 5 bases from J, the gap between germline ends came to 16 bases. In germline, CDR1 is LNHDA, CDR2 SQIVND (reference sequence). The CDR3 has 14 residues. The chain's CDR3 is CASSTKQGLETQYF. CDR3 in DNA: TGTGCCAGTAGCACCAAACAGGGTCTGGAGACCCAGTACTTC.

This chain connects TRBV9 to TRBJ2-7; tentatively, D is TRBD1 (6 bases). This CDR3 contains 15 residues. V was trimmed by 4 bases and J by 0 bases, leaving 14 bases between them. The germline V gene encodes CDR1 SGDLS and CDR2 YYNGEE. The CDR3 DNA reads TGTGCCAGCAGCAAGACGGACAGTGTCTCCTACGAGCAGTACTTC. Its translation is CASSKTDSVSYEQYF.

The V gene is TRBV27, the J gene TRBJ2-7; 13 nucleotides match TRBD2. The CDR3 consists of 15 residues. Germline lookup yields CDR1 MNHEY and CDR2 SMNVEV (reference sequence). Unmatched junction bases numbered 6, after V lost 5 bases and J lost 5 bases. This chain's CDR3 is CASSPTSGGLDEQYF. Written as DNA, the CDR3 is TGTGCCAGCAGTCCGACTAGCGGGGGGCTGGACGAGCAGTACTTC.

V is TRBV7-2 and J is TRBJ2-7; D is ambiguous. The germline V and J ends were trimmed by 5 bases and 0 bases, with 11 bases remaining between them. CDR3 size: 14 residues. Germline V gene data show CDR1 as SGHTA and CDR2 as FQGNSA. CDR3 DNA: TGTGCCAGCAGCCACGAGGCAGGCTCCTACGAGCAGTACTTC. This translates into CASSHEAGSYEQYF.

This clone was seen a single time. This chain's CDR3 is CAWSGATIEPQHF. The CDR3 nucleotides are TGTGCCTGGAGTGGAGCGACTATCGAGCCCCAGCATTTT. V gene TRBV30 combines with J gene TRBJ1-5; D is uncertain. Trimming shortened V by 1 base and J by 8 bases, and 12 bases separated the two germline ends. The V gene's germline CDR1 is GTSNPN and CDR2 SVGIG (reference sequence). This CDR3 comprises 13 residues.

The rearrangement links TRBV9 to TRBJ1-2; no reliable D call. Trimming took 0 bases from V and 4 from J, leaving 13 bases between them. Germline assignment: CDR1 SGDLS and CDR2 YYNGEE. The CDR3 runs 15 residues. In DNA, the CDR3 is TGTGCCAGCAGCGTAGCCAGCAGCGACGGCTATGGCTACACCTTC. Amino acid sequence: CASSVASSDGYGYTF. The variable domain in full, with the rest retrieved from reference TRBV9 and TRBJ1-2, is DSGVTQTPKHLITATGQRVTLRCSPRSGDLSVYWYQQSLDQGLQFLIQYYNGEERAKGNILERFSAQQFPDLHSELNLSSLELGDSALYFCASSVASSDGYGYTFGSGTRLTVV.

The rearrangement uses TRBV10-2 and TRBJ2-1, with TRBD1 matching over 9 bases. V lost 1 base, J lost 1 base, and 2 bases stayed unmatched. The CDR3 is 16 residues long. CDR1 WSHSY and CDR2 SAAADI come from the germline V gene. The CDR3 loop reads CASSEWDRDSYNEQFF. CDR3 coding DNA: TGCGCCAGCAGTGAGTGGGACAGGGATTCCTACAATGAGCAGTTCTTC.

The J gene is TRBJ2-7, the V gene TRBV27; D may be TRBD2 (6 bases). Germline CDR1 and CDR2: MNHEY and SMNVEV (reference sequence). The V end was cut by 8 bases, the J end by 2 bases, with 10 bases between. The CDR3 is made up of 12 amino acids. CDR3 nucleotides: TGTGCCAGCGGACTAACCGCCTACGAGCAGTACTTC. Its translation: CASGLTAYEQYF.

The V call is TRBV7-3, the J call TRBJ2-2; D might be TRBD2 (5 bases). CDR3 length equals 14 residues. Germline-derived CDR1 and CDR2 are SGHTA and FQGTGA. Trimming shortened V by 4 bases and J by 5 bases, and 11 bases separated the two germline ends. CDR3 residues: CASSSLGSTGELFF. The CDR3, as DNA: TGTGCCAGCAGCTCTCTAGGGAGTACCGGGGAGCTGTTTTTT.

The V and J genes are TRBV4-3 and TRBJ2-3, with 9 bases lining up with TRBD2. This CDR3 contains 16 residues. CDR1 LGHNA and CDR2 YSLEER come from the germline V gene. The trim removed 3 bases at V and 2 bases at J, leaving 6 bases unmatched. The CDR3 is CASSQRLAEDTDTQYF. Written as DNA, the CDR3 is TGCGCCAGCAGCCAGCGACTAGCGGAGGACACAGATACGCAGTATTTT.

The chain employs TRBV28 and TRBJ1-1; D might be TRBD1 (5 bases). Germline CDR1 reads MDHEN; CDR2 reads SYDVKM. This CDR3 region has 17 residues. Trimming left V 7 bases short and J 0 bases short, with 21 bases between. The CDR3, as DNA: TGTGCCAGCACGCCCCTCCTGGGGGAAGTCATGAACACTGAAGCTTTCTTT. This encodes CASTPLLGEVMNTEAFF.

This clone was seen only once. The chain uses TRBV27 and TRBJ2-3; 13 bases are a match to TRBD2. The ends lost 10 bases at V and 0 bases at J; junction bases unmatched: 13. The CDR3 spans 18 residues. Germline CDR1 and CDR2: MNHEY and SMNVEV (reference sequence). CDR3 amino acids: CATKTSGGAIFSTDTQYF. The CDR3 bases are TGTGCCACCAAAACTAGCGGGGGGGCAATCTTCAGCACAGATACGCAGTATTTT.

On this clone: The same CDR3 can be traced to other DNA sequences in this sample. The chain recombines TRBV5-1 with TRBJ2-1; 9 nucleotides agree with TRBD2. Germline loops: CDR1 SGHRS, CDR2 YFSETQ. With 0 bases clipped from V and 4 bases from J, the junction kept 2 bases outside the gene matches. The CDR3 sequence is 15 residues long. The CDR3 protein is CASSLGLAEYNEQFF. CDR3 nucleotide sequence: TGCGCCAGCAGCTTGGGACTAGCGGAATACAATGAGCAGTTCTTC.

The V gene is TRBV4-1, the J gene TRBJ2-6; 8 nucleotides line up with TRBD1. The V gene end was trimmed by 0 bases and the J gene end by 4 bases; junction bases not matched to a gene: 8. The CDR3 totals 18 residues. Germline values: CDR1 MGHRA, CDR2 YSYEKL. This CDR3 is CASSQDLQGAWGANVLTF. The CDR3 DNA is TGCGCCAGCAGCCAAGACTTGCAGGGGGCGTGGGGGGCCAACGTCCTGACTTTC.

The CDR3 bases are TGCGCCAGCAGCCAAGATAGGCAGGATAATGAAAAACTGTTTTTT. Amino acid sequence: CASSQDRQDNEKLFF. V is TRBV4-3 and J is TRBJ1-4; D is ambiguous. CDR3 length: 15 residues. CDR1 is LGHNA and CDR2 is YSLEER in the germline V gene. The V end lost 0 bases, the J end lost 4 bases, and 9 bases lay between the germline ends.

Only a few counts were recorded for this clone. The rearrangement links TRBV5-6 to TRBJ2-7, with D possibly TRBD2 on 5 matching bases. V was clipped by 0 bases and J by 5 bases, with 18 bases between them. The CDR3 extends over 16 amino acids. The germline V gene has CDR1 SGHDT and CDR2 YYEEEE. CDR3 DNA: TGTGCCAGCAGCTTGGCACACTCCGGGGATGTGGACGAGCAGTACTTC. This encodes CASSLAHSGDVDEQYF.

This chain joins TRBV29-1 and TRBJ2-7; a possible D gene is TRBD2 (5 bases). The V gene lost 0 bases and the J gene lost 3 bases, with 6 bases spanning the gap. Germline-derived CDR1 and CDR2 are SQVTM and ANQGSEA. The CDR3 spans 12 residues. The CDR3 DNA reads TGCAGCGTTGAAGACAGCGGCTACGAGCAGTACTTC. Its translation is CSVEDSGYEQYF.

The CDR3 region has the DNA TGTGCCAGCAGTTACCAAGGGACAGGCGCCTATGGCTACACCTTC. It encodes CASSYQGTGAYGYTF. The V call is TRBV6-5, the J call TRBJ1-2; 8 bases fit TRBD1. Germline V gives CDR1 MNHEY, CDR2 SVGAGI. The CDR3 is made up of 15 amino acids. J was trimmed by 4 bases and V by 2 bases; bases with no gene match: 6.

The J gene is TRBJ2-7, the V gene TRBV13; a possible D gene is TRBD1 (5 bases). Germline-derived CDR1 and CDR2 are PRHDT and FYEKMQ (reference sequence). This CDR3 spans 14 amino acids. Between the trimmed V and J ends, which lost 3 bases and 7 bases, there was a span of 16 bases. The CDR3 protein is CASSFGRAVGEQYF. CDR3 DNA sequence: TGTGCCAGCAGCTTTGGCAGGGCGGTTGGGGAGCAGTACTTC. The complete variable domain, with remaining parts taken from reference TRBV13 and TRBJ2-7, reads AAGVIQSPRHLIKEKRETATLKCYPIPRHDTVYWYQQGPGQDPQFLISFYEKMQSDKGSIPDRFSAQQFSDYHSELNMSSLELGDSALYFCASSFGRAVGEQYFGPGTRLTVT.

This CDR3 is CASSLASGAGEQYF. CDR3 bases: TGCGCCAGCAGCTTGGCCAGCGGGGCGGGTGAGCAGTACTTC. The rearrangement uses TRBV5-1 and TRBJ2-5, with TRBD2 matching 7 bases. Unmatched junction bases numbered 10, after V lost 0 bases and J lost 11 bases. The germline gives CDR1 SGHRS, CDR2 YFSETQ. CDR3 size: 14 residues.

The V gene is TRBV29-1, the J gene TRBJ2-1; 7 bases fit TRBD1. The CDR3 runs to 14 residues. Germline lookup yields CDR1 SQVTM and CDR2 ANQGSEA. V was clipped by 6 bases and J by 0 bases; unmatched bases: 5. The CDR3 sequence is CSVPTGTSYNEQFF. The CDR3 nucleotides are TGCAGCGTCCCGACAGGGACCTCCTACAATGAGCAGTTCTTC.

This chain joins TRBV30 and TRBJ1-5; no definite D call. The CDR3 is 13 amino acids. Trimming pared 0 bases from V and 0 bases from J, leaving 3 bases between. Germline loops: CDR1 GTSNPN, CDR2 SVGIG (reference sequence). The chain's CDR3 is CAWSVGSNQPQHF. As DNA, the CDR3 is TGTGCCTGGAGTGTAGGTAGCAATCAGCCCCAGCATTTT.

The chain combines TRBV5-4 with TRBJ1-1; 9 positions agree with TRBD1. Germline V gene data show CDR1 as SGHNT and CDR2 as YYREEE (reference sequence). The V segment lost 3 bases and the J segment 5 bases; nucleotides outside the gene matches: 5. The length of the CDR3 is 14 residues. The CDR3 DNA is TGTGCCAGCAGCTACTGGGGGACAGGGACTGAAGCTTTCTTT. It specifies CASSYWGTGTEAFF.

CDR3 nucleotide sequence: TGTGCCAGCAGTTTCCCCGGGGCGGCCGGCACCGGGGAGCTGTTTTTT. Amino acids: CASSFPGAAGTGELFF. The chain recombines TRBV27 with TRBJ2-2, with D perhaps assigned TRBD1 or TRBD2 (5 bases each). Deletions cut 3 bases from V and 4 bases from J, with 15 bases between. CDR1 is MNHEY and CDR2 is SMNVEV in the germline V gene (reference sequence). This CDR3 has 16 residues.